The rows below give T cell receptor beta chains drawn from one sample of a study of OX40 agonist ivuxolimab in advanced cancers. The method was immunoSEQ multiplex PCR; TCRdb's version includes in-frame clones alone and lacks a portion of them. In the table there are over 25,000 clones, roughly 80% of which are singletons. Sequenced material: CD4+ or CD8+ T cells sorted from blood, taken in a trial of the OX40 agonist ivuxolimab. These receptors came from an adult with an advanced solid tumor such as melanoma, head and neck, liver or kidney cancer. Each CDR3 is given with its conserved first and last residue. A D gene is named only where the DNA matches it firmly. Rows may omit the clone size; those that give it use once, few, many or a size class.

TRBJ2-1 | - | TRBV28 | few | CASSPARGYNEQFF | TGTGCCAGCAGTCCGGCTAGGGGGTACAATGAGCAGTTCTTC
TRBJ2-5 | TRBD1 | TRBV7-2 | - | CASSFGGQRKETQYF | TGTGCCAGCAGCTTTGGGGGACAGAGAAAAGAGACCCAGTACTTC
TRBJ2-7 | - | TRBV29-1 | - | CSVWAGEGYEQYF | TGCAGCGTTTGGGCAGGGGAGGGGTACGAGCAGTACTTC
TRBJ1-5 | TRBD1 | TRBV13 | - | CASSFRQGGQPQHF | TGTGCCAGCAGCTTCAGACAGGGCGGTCAGCCCCAGCATTTT
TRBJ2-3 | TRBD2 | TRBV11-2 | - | CASSSTGLAGTDTQYF | TGTGCCAGCAGCTCGACCGGACTAGCGGGAACAGATACGCAGTATTTT
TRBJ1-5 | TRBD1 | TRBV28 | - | CASSLGQGFRQPQHF | TGTGCCAGCAGTCTGGGACAGGGGTTTCGACAGCCCCAGCATTTT
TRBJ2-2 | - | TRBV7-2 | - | CASSLNRPTGELFF | TGTGCCAGCAGCTTGAACAGACCCACCGGGGAGCTGTTTTTT
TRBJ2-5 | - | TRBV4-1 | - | CASSHVQGKETQYF | TGCGCCAGCAGTCACGTCCAGGGTAAGGAGACCCAGTACTTC
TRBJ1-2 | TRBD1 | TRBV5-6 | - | CASSLGQGAGYGYTF | TGTGCCAGCAGCTTGGGGCAGGGGGCAGGCTATGGCTACACCTTC
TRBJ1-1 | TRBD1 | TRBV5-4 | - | CASSQTGGGGTEAFF | TGTGCCAGCAGCCAAACAGGGGGCGGTGGCACTGAAGCTTTCTTT
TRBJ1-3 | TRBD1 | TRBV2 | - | CASSDRDRSSGNTIYF | TGTGCCAGCAGTGACAGGGACAGGAGCTCTGGAAACACCATATATTTT
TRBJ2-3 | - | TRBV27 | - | CASSLGGGFGTDTQYF | TGTGCCAGCAGCCTCGGAGGCGGATTCGGGACAGATACGCAGTATTTT
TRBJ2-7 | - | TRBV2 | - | CASSEYSGPYEQYF | TGTGCCAGCAGTGAGTATTCGGGACCCTACGAGCAGTACTTC
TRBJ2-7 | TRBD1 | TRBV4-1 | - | CASSQGQGDYEQYF | TGCGCCAGCAGCCAGGGCCAGGGGGACTACGAGCAGTACTTC
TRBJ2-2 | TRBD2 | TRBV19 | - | CASSPGLAGIHRGAVF | TGTGCCAGTAGCCCCGGACTAGCGGGCATACACCGGGGAGCTGTTTTT
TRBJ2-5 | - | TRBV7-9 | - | CASSLLPGQQETQYF | TGTGCCAGCAGCTTGTTGCCGGGCCAGCAAGAGACCCAGTACTTC
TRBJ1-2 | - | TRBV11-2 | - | CASSLRANYGYTF | TGTGCCAGCAGCTTAAGAGCGAACTATGGCTACACCTTC
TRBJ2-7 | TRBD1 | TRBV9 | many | CASSSGTGAYEQYF | TGTGCCAGCAGCAGCGGGACAGGGGCCTACGAGCAGTACTTC
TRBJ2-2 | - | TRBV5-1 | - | CASRSNTGELFF | TGCGCCAGCAGGTCGAACACCGGGGAGCTGTTTTTT
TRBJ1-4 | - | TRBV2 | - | CASSERTHPNEKLFF | TGTGCCAGCAGTGAAAGGACACATCCTAATGAAAAACTGTTTTTT
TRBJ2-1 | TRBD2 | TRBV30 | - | CACWPLAGGDRVNEQFF | TGTGCCTGTTGGCCGTTAGCGGGAGGGGACAGGGTCAATGAGCAGTTCTTC
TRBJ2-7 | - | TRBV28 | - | CASSLSSLGSSYEQYF | TGTGCCAGCAGTTTATCAAGCCTAGGCAGCTCCTACGAGCAGTACTTC
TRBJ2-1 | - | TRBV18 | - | CASSRGLTYNEQFF | TGTGCCAGCTCACGGGGTTTGACCTACAATGAGCAGTTCTTC
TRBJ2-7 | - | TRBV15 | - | CATSRDLAHEQYF | TGTGCCACCAGCAGAGATCTCGCCCACGAGCAGTACTTC
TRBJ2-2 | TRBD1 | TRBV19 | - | CASSIPRDRANTGELFF | TGTGCCAGTAGTATCCCCCGGGACAGGGCCAACACCGGGGAGCTGTTTTTT
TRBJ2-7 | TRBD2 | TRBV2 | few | CASSEAPPSGGYEQYF | TGTGCCAGCAGTGAAGCACCGCCTAGCGGGGGGTACGAGCAGTACTTC
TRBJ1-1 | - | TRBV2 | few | CASNGRGGNTEAFF | TGTGCCAGCAATGGTCGGGGGGGGAACACTGAAGCTTTCTTT
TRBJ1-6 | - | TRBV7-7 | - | CASSLVLNWGCSSPLHF | TGTGCTAGCAGCTTAGTTTTAAATTGGGGGTGTAGCTCACCCCTCCACTTT
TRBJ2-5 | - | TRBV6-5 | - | CASVTGRGEQETQYF | TGTGCCAGCGTCACGGGCAGGGGGGAGCAAGAGACCCAGTACTTC
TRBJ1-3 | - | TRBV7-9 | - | CASSPLDTIYF | TGTGCCAGCAGCCCTCTAGACACCATATATTTT
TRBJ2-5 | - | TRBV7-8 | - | CASSLGSSAETQYF | TGTGCCAGCAGCTTAGGGAGTAGCGCGGAGACCCAGTACTTC
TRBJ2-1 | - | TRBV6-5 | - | CASSYLRQSWNEQFF | TGTGCCAGCAGTTACTTGCGTCAGTCGTGGAATGAGCAGTTCTTC
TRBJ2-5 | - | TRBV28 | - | CASTPGRAGTQYF | TGTGCCAGCACTCCCGGGCGCGCCGGGACCCAGTACTTC
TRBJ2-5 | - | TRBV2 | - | CASSEATWGSLFLAQYF | TGTGCCAGCAGTGAAGCGACTTGGGGAAGCCTCTTTTTGGCCCAGTACTTC
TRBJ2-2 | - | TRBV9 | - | CASSASGGIGELFF | TGTGCCAGCAGCGCGTCAGGGGGGATCGGGGAGCTGTTTTTT
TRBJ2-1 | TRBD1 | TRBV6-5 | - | CASSYSMTGVEQFF | TGTGCCAGCAGTTACTCGATGACAGGGGTTGAGCAGTTCTTC
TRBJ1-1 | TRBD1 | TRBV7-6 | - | CASSLRTGLMNTEAFF | TGTGCCAGCAGCCTCCGGACAGGCCTTATGAACACTGAAGCTTTCTTT
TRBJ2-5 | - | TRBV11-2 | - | CASSRGDEMGETQYF | TGTGCCAGCAGCCGAGGGGACGAAATGGGAGAGACCCAGTACTTC
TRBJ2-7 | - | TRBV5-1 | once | CASSLGASYEQYF | TGCGCCAGCAGCTTGGGGGCATCCTACGAGCAGTACTTC
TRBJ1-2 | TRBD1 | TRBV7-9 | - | CASSSTGSYGYTF | TGTGCCAGCAGCTCGACAGGGTCCTATGGCTACACCTTC
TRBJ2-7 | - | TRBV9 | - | CASSPPSEGEQYF | TGTGCCAGCAGCCCCCCTAGCGAAGGCGAGCAGTACTTC
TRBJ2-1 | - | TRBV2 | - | CASHLGTNEQFF | TGTGCCAGCCACTTGGGCACTAATGAGCAGTTCTTC
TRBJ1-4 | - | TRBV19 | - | CASRSWQATNEKLFF | TGTGCCAGTAGATCCTGGCAGGCAACTAATGAAAAACTGTTTTTT
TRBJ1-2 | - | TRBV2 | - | CASSTTELTNYGYTF | TGTGCCAGCAGTACAACAGAACTCACTAACTATGGCTACACCTTC
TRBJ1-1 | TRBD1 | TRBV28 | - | CASSLTGWGTEAFF | TGTGCCAGCAGTTTGACAGGGTGGGGGACTGAAGCTTTCTTT